This record covers a single TCR beta chain. The record originates from a study of blood T cell repertoires in COVID-19. Whole-study context: There were acute and convalescent COVID-19 samples, and they came from the United States, Italy and Spain. From T cells, B-cell-depleted T cells, or PBMCs came the material, which was cDNA or gDNA.

How the authors handled the data: Estimates of nucleated cell counts were drawn from the amplification of reference gene primers. Sequencing used immunoSEQ multiplex PCR; TCRdb keeps in-frame clones, though not all of them. V and J calls and clone size are copied from that table; D and trimming were computed from the DNA. This sample has approximately 60,000 clones; about 70% occur once, and the top ten carry around 50%. V was pared by 2 bases and J by 6 bases, with 5 bases of the junction left unmatched. Per germline, CDR1 MNHEY and CDR2 SMNVEV (reference sequence). The CDR3 loop spans 14 amino acids.

The source is a woman of 80 years or more with acute or convalescent COVID-19. The sequenced sample consisted of peripheral blood. This sequence joins TRBV27 and TRBJ1-2; the match to TRBD1 covers 8 bases. Here the CDR3 DNA reads TGTGCCAGCAGTTTAGGCAGGGGGCAGGATGGCTACACCTTC. This codes for CASSLGRGQDGYTF.